The 16 T cell receptor beta chains given below trace back to one sample, sequenced in a study of blood T cell repertoires in COVID-19. The repertoire was sequenced with immunoSEQ multiplex PCR; TCRdb's copy has only in-frame clones and lacks some. The data contain approximately 200,000 clones, roughly 90% of them seen just once; the ten biggest clones take up under 2.5%. Sequencing was carried out using peripheral blood. These receptor sequences come from a man between 40 and 49 years old with active or convalescent COVID-19.

The genes are TRBV6-5 and TRBJ1-1; 9 nucleotides line up with TRBD1. CDR3 length equals 13 residues. In germline, CDR1 is MNHEY, CDR2 SVGAGI. With 10 bases clipped from V and 1 base from J, the junction kept 4 bases outside the gene matches. The CDR3 reads CATLQGANTEAFF. The CDR3 region has the DNA TGTGCCACCTTACAGGGGGCGAACACTGAAGCTTTCTTT.

The chain combines TRBV5-4 with TRBJ2-1; 10 nucleotides agree with TRBD2. Germline trimming cut 2 bases from V and 7 bases from J; bases unmatched to any gene: 6. Germline V lookup: CDR1 SGHNT, CDR2 YYREEE (reference sequence). This CDR3 has 15 residues. CDR3 bases: TGTGCCAGCAGCTTCTTAGCGGGAGGAGGTAATGAGCAGTTCTTC. Protein: CASSFLAGGGNEQFF.

V and J are TRBV30 and TRBJ1-1; a possible D gene is TRBD1 (5 bases). Trimming stripped 3 bases from V and 0 bases from J, with 23 bases between. This CDR3 has 18 amino acids. Germline CDR1 GTSNPN, CDR2 SVGIG (reference sequence). The CDR3 protein is CAWRFSRVSGGVNTEAFF. The CDR3 nucleotides are TGTGCCTGGAGGTTCAGCCGGGTCAGCGGAGGGGTGAACACTGAAGCTTTCTTT.

This clone was seen only once. The chain has TRBV19 and TRBJ1-4, with D perhaps TRBD1 (6 bases). Germline CDR1 and CDR2: LNHDA and SQIVND (reference sequence). With 7 bases removed from V and 8 bases from J, the gap between germline ends came to 14 bases. This CDR3 has 13 residues. CDR3 in amino acids: CASKSAGVEKLFF. In DNA, the CDR3 is TGTGCCAGTAAATCGGCAGGGGTGGAAAAACTGTTTTTT.

CDR3: CASSQDLLAGGLVAYF. The CDR3 DNA follows: TGCGCCAGCAGCCAAGATCTTTTAGCGGGGGGTCTGGTTGCGTACTTC. This rearrangement joins TRBV4-1 to TRBJ2-7; 10 bases match TRBD2. Germline loops: CDR1 MGHRA, CDR2 YSYEKL. The length of the CDR3 is 16 residues. V gave up 0 bases and J gave up 12 bases; unmatched junction bases: 14.

V is TRBV6-2 or TRBV6-3 and J is TRBJ1-5; TRBD1 might be the D (6 bases). The CDR3 is 15 amino acids. Between the trimmed V and J ends, which lost 6 bases and 1 base, there was a span of 13 bases. Germline V gene data show CDR1 as MNHEY and CDR2 as SVGEGT. CDR3 region: CASSLGRGSNQPQHF. The CDR3 DNA sequence: TGTGCCAGCAGCCTCGGTAGGGGGAGCAATCAGCCCCAGCATTTT.

CDR3 amino acids: CASRVGLPLHF. As DNA, the CDR3 is TGTGCCAGCAGGGTGGGGCTACCCCTCCACTTT. This rearrangement joins TRBV6-5 to TRBJ1-6; a weak D match, TRBD1 (5 bases). Germline V CDR1 and CDR2: MNHEY, SVGAGI. The CDR3 runs to 11 residues. V lost 6 bases and J lost 12, with 9 bases in between.

The J gene is TRBJ1-1, the V gene TRBV3-1 (or the pseudogene TRBV3-2), with D uncertain. Per the germline V gene, CDR1 is LGHDT and CDR2 is YNNKEL (reference sequence). This CDR3 spans 14 amino acids. V lost 2 bases and J lost 0, with 7 bases in between. The DNA of the CDR3 is TGTGCCAGCAGCCAACAGACAATGAACACTGAAGCTTTCTTT. It encodes CASSQQTMNTEAFF.

The chain links TRBV5-4 to TRBJ1-1; D not certain. Germline V lookup: CDR1 SGHNT, CDR2 YYREEE (reference sequence). V was clipped by 1 base and J by 3 bases, with 4 bases between them. The CDR3 has 12 amino acids. The CDR3 loop is CASSLPYTEAFF. The CDR3 nucleotides read TGTGCCAGCAGCTTGCCGTACACTGAAGCTTTCTTT. The whole variable domain, remainder taken from reference TRBV5-4 and TRBJ1-1, is ETGVTQSPTHLIKTRGQQVTLRCSSQSGHNTVSWYQQALGQGPQFIFQYYREEENGRGNFPPRFSGLQFPNYSSELNVNALELDDSALYLCASSLPYTEAFFGQGTRLTVV.

The J gene is TRBJ1-1, the V gene TRBV6-5, with 8 nucleotides matching TRBD1. The CDR3 sequence is 14 residues long. From germline, CDR1 is MNHEY and CDR2 SVGAGI. J lost 6 bases, V lost 6 bases, and 9 bases had no gene match. This chain's CDR3 is CASSGNRGVAEAFF. In nucleotides, the CDR3 is TGTGCCAGCAGCGGTAACAGGGGGGTGGCTGAAGCTTTCTTT.

The chain carries TRBV9 and TRBJ2-7, with a possible D match to TRBD1 (7 bases). The CDR3 consists of 15 residues. V was shortened by 0 bases and J by 5 bases, with 15 bases between the two germline ends. CDR1 and CDR2 from the germline V gene are SGDLS and YYNGEE. The CDR3 loop is CASSVEGARGDEQYF. The DNA for the CDR3 is TGTGCCAGCAGCGTAGAGGGGGCGCGGGGCGACGAGCAGTACTTC. Complete variable domain (other parts from reference TRBV9 and TRBJ2-7): DSGVTQTPKHLITATGQRVTLRCSPRSGDLSVYWYQQSLDQGLQFLIQYYNGEERAKGNILERFSAQQFPDLHSELNLSSLELGDSALYFCASSVEGARGDEQYFGPGTRLTVT.

The chain is built from TRBV7-2 and TRBJ1-1; a weak D match, TRBD1 (6 bases). The CDR3 runs 16 residues. Per the germline V gene, CDR1 is SGHTA and CDR2 is FQGNSA. Between the trimmed V and J ends, which lost 1 base and 1 base, there was a span of 13 bases. The CDR3 bases are TGTGCCAGCAGCTTAGGGACAGCCCCAAAGAACACTGAAGCTTTCTTT. Encoded protein: CASSLGTAPKNTEAFF.

This chain joins TRBV9 and TRBJ1-2; D perhaps matches TRBD1 (6 bases). The V end was cut by 4 bases, the J end by 1 base, with 11 bases between. The CDR3 consists of 14 residues. Germline V gene sequence: CDR1 SGDLS, CDR2 YYNGEE. This CDR3 is CASSSGTHNYGYTF. DNA of the CDR3: TGTGCCAGCAGCTCCGGGACACATAACTATGGCTACACCTTC. Supplemented by reference TRBV9 and TRBJ1-2, the full variable domain reads DSGVTQTPKHLITATGQRVTLRCSPRSGDLSVYWYQQSLDQGLQFLIQYYNGEERAKGNILERFSAQQFPDLHSELNLSSLELGDSALYFCASSSGTHNYGYTFGSGTRLTVV.

This clone came up a few times. The chain couples TRBV4-1 to TRBJ2-1, with 12 bases identical to TRBD2. Germline V gene data show CDR1 as MGHRA and CDR2 as YSYEKL. With 3 bases clipped from V and 7 bases from J, the junction kept 10 bases outside the gene matches. CDR3 length: 17 amino acids. The CDR3 here is CASSQALLAGGSNEQFF. In DNA form, the CDR3 reads TGCGCCAGCAGCCAGGCCCTACTAGCGGGAGGTTCAAATGAGCAGTTCTTC.

This chain uses TRBV28 with TRBJ1-4, with TRBD1 as a possible D gene (6 bases). Trimming took 4 bases from V and 7 from J, leaving 13 bases between them. The CDR3 has 14 amino acids. The germline V gene has CDR1 MDHEN and CDR2 SYDVKM. This CDR3 reads CASSSGQLSEKLFF. The CDR3 nucleotides read TGTGCCAGCAGTTCCGGACAGCTTAGTGAAAAACTGTTTTTT.

The chain couples TRBV28 to TRBJ1-5, with unresolved D. Per germline, CDR1 MDHEN and CDR2 SYDVKM. The CDR3 spans 13 residues. Deletions cut 2 bases from V and 4 bases from J, with 6 bases between. The CDR3 region has the DNA TGTGCCAGCAGTTTACGCGCTAATCAGCCCCAGCATTTT. Its translation is CASSLRANQPQHF.